This TCR beta chain was sequenced during a study of long-term antiretroviral therapy in people with HIV. The study's findings and limits: Diversity increased after ART yet remained lower than in transplant donor controls.

With survey level as its setting, the immunoSEQ assay was v3.0. Sequencing was intended to reach about 40,000-50,000 T-cell genomes per sample. Sequenced by immunoSEQ multiplex PCR; TCRdb stores in-frame clones only, minus some. The sample consists of 10,000 to 15,000 clones, roughly 80% of them appearing once. There was at least one pre-ART PBMC sample for each donor, plus at least two post-ART PBMC samples. Worth noting for this clone: Its antigen is not known.

Germline V gene lookup returns CDR1 SGHTA and CDR2 FQGTGA. The CDR3 loop spans 15 amino acids. With 1 base clipped from V and 7 bases from J, the junction kept 6 bases outside the gene matches. This clonotype originated in a woman aged 18-29 years with HIV. Specimen: unsorted PBMCs, collected 1.3 years after starting antiretroviral therapy. The rearrangement uses TRBV7-3 and TRBJ2-7, with TRBD2 matching 11 bases. CDR3 loop: CASSLNSGRAGEQYF. The CDR3 DNA follows: TGTGCCAGCAGCTTAAATAGCGGGAGGGCCGGGGAGCAGTACTTC.